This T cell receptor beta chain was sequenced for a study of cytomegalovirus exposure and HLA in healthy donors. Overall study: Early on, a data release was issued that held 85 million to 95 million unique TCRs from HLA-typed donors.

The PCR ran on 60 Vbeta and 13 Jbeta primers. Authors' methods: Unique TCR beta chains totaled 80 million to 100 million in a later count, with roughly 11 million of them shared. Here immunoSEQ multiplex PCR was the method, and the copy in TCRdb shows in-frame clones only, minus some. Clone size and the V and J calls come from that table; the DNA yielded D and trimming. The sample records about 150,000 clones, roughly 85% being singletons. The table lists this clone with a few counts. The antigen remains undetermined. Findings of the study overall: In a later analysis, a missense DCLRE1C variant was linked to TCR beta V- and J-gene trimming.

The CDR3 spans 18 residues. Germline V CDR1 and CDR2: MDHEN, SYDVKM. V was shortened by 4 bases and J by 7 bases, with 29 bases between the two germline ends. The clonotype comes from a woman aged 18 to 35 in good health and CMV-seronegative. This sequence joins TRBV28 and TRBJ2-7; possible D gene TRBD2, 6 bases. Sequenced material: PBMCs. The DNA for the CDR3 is TGTGCCAGCAGTTCCCCCGCGGTCTTAGCGGAGCTGCCTCGGGAGCAGTACTTC. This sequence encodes CASSSPAVLAELPREQYF. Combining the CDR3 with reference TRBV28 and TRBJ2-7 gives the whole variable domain DVKVTQSSRYLVKRTGEKVFLECVQDMDHENMFWYRQDPGLGLRLIYFSYDVKMKEKGDIPEGYSVSREKKERFSLILESASTNQTSMYLCASSSPAVLAELPREQYFGPGTRLTVT.